Below are 18 T cell receptor beta chains sequenced from a single sample in a study of T cell responses to AZD1222 COVID-19 vaccine. Some clones are missing from TCRdb's copy, which holds only in-frame ones; the method was immunoSEQ multiplex PCR. The sample has about 160,000 clones, roughly 90% seen once. The sample in question was peripheral blood, obtained on day 0 of AZD1222 vaccination. The receptors stem from an adult in good health.

V usage is TRBV2 and J usage is TRBJ1-5; D is unresolved. Germline CDR1 reads SNHLY; CDR2 reads FYNNEI. The CDR3 consists of 14 residues. V lost 3 bases, J lost 4 bases, and 10 bases lay in between. CDR3 bases: TGTGCCAGCAGTGAGGGGATCCTAAATCAGCCCCAGCATTTT. Its translation is CASSEGILNQPQHF.

In this sample, this clone turned up once. The chain couples TRBV5-1 to TRBJ2-7; the D is unclear. V was cut by 7 bases and J by 1 base, with 18 bases left in between. This CDR3 contains 15 residues. CDR1 and CDR2 (germline): SGHRS, YFSETQ. The chain's CDR3 is CASRNSPAKSYEQYF. CDR3 sequence (DNA): TGCGCCAGCCGGAACAGTCCGGCGAAGTCCTACGAGCAGTACTTC. The full variable domain, completed using reference TRBV5-1 and TRBJ2-7, is KAGVTQTPRYLIKTRGQQVTLSCSPISGHRSVSWYQQTPGQGLQFLFEYFSETQRNKGNFPGRFSGRQFSNSRSEMNVSTLELGDSALYLCASRNSPAKSYEQYFGPGTRLTVT.

The chain has TRBV28 and TRBJ2-7, with TRBD1 matching over 7 bases. Germline CDR1 reads MDHEN; CDR2 reads SYDVKM. CDR3 size: 15 residues. With 7 bases clipped from V and 4 bases from J, the junction kept 13 bases outside the gene matches. CDR3 amino acids: CASIHTGTVIYEQYF. DNA of the CDR3: TGTGCCAGCATCCATACCGGGACAGTTATTTACGAGCAGTACTTC.

V gene TRBV7-9 combines with J gene TRBJ1-4; D uncertain. The CDR3 totals 14 residues. CDR1 is SEHNR and CDR2 is FQNEAQ in the germline V gene (reference sequence). Between the trimmed V and J ends, which lost 6 bases and 1 base, there was a span of 9 bases. Here the CDR3 DNA reads TGTGCCAGCAGTTCAGATCAAACTAATGAAAAACTGTTTTTT. It codes for CASSSDQTNEKLFF. The variable domain in full, with the rest retrieved from reference TRBV7-9 and TRBJ1-4, is DTGVSQNPRHKITKRGQNVTFRCDPISEHNRLYWYRQTLGQGPEFLTYFQNEAQLEKSRLLSDRFSAERPKGSFSTLEIQRTEQGDSAMYLCASSSDQTNEKLFFGSGTQLSVL.

This chain links TRBV20-1 with TRBJ1-3; D remains unclear. The CDR3 runs to 10 residues. The germline V gene encodes CDR1 DFQATT and CDR2 SNEGSKA (reference sequence). CDR3 coding DNA: TGCGGCATGTCTGGAAACACCATATATTTT. Translated: CGMSGNTIYF.

This clone was recorded a few times. The chain is built from TRBV5-1 and TRBJ1-1; D ambiguous. Germline V gene sequence: CDR1 SGHRS, CDR2 YFSETQ. The CDR3 runs to 19 residues. With 1 base removed from V and 3 bases from J, the gap between germline ends came to 25 bases. The CDR3 loop is CASSLNTREPLRVDTEAFF. CDR3 DNA sequence: TGCGCCAGCAGCTTGAACACCCGCGAGCCACTAAGGGTGGACACTGAAGCTTTCTTT. The complete variable domain, with remaining parts taken from reference TRBV5-1 and TRBJ1-1, reads KAGVTQTPRYLIKTRGQQVTLSCSPISGHRSVSWYQQTPGQGLQFLFEYFSETQRNKGNFPGRFSGRQFSNSRSEMNVSTLELGDSALYLCASSLNTREPLRVDTEAFFGQGTRLTVV.

This chain uses TRBV27 with TRBJ2-1; D is perhaps TRBD1 (6 bases). CDR1 and CDR2 (germline): MNHEY, SMNVEV (reference sequence). Trimming took off 2 bases at V and 2 bases at J, with 7 bases between the two ends. CDR3 length: 14 residues. This CDR3 is CASSLQGTYNEQFF. The CDR3 nucleotides are TGTGCCAGCAGTTTACAGGGGACCTACAATGAGCAGTTCTTC.

The chain couples TRBV4-1 to TRBJ1-1; D possibly corresponds to TRBD1 (5 bases). Germline V gene sequence: CDR1 MGHRA, CDR2 YSYEKL. Trimming left V 0 bases short and J 7 bases short, with 15 bases between. The CDR3 extends over 15 amino acids. CDR3 bases: TGCGCCAGCAGCCAAGATAGCGGGGGTTGGTTTGAAGCTTTCTTT. Translated, it gives CASSQDSGGWFEAFF.

This chain links TRBV28 with TRBJ1-2, with a possible D match to TRBD1 (6 bases). V lost 7 bases and J lost 3, with 15 bases in between. Germline V gives CDR1 MDHEN, CDR2 SYDVKM. The CDR3 is 14 amino acids. The chain's CDR3 is CASKLSDRDYGYTF. The DNA for the CDR3 is TGTGCCAGCAAACTTTCGGACAGAGACTATGGCTACACCTTC.

The sample holds a few counts of this clone. The chain is built from TRBV29-1 and TRBJ1-5; weak D call: TRBD1 (6 bases). The CDR3 sequence is 13 residues long. V was shortened by 4 bases and J by 4 bases, with 11 bases between the two germline ends. Germline CDR1 is SQVTM and CDR2 is ANQGSEA. The CDR3 nucleotides are TGCAGCGTTGCTGTGGACAGAAATCAGCCCCAGCATTTT. It yields the protein CSVAVDRNQPQHF.

CDR3 DNA sequence: TGTGCCAGCACTCCGGAGGGGAGAGAGACCCAGTACTTC. Translation: CASTPEGRETQYF. The rearrangement links TRBV28 to TRBJ2-5; D possibly corresponds to TRBD2 (6 bases). The germline gives CDR1 MDHEN, CDR2 SYDVKM. This CDR3 region has 13 residues. The V and J ends lost 7 bases and 4 bases respectively, with 13 bases between them.

The chain employs TRBV28 and TRBJ1-4, with D perhaps matching TRBD1 (5 bases). In germline, CDR1 is MDHEN, CDR2 SYDVKM. The CDR3 spans 15 residues. V was clipped by 10 bases and J by 4 bases, with 19 bases between them. The CDR3, as DNA: TGTGCCACCCGACCCATGACAGACGATAATGAAAAACTGTTTTTT. Protein sequence: CATRPMTDDNEKLFF.

The rearrangement joins TRBV7-9 to TRBJ2-7; 10 nucleotides line up with TRBD2. CDR3 length: 15 amino acids. With V trimmed by 6 bases and J by 1 base, 6 bases remained unmatched. From germline, CDR1 is SEHNR and CDR2 FQNEAQ (reference sequence). This CDR3 is CASSSASGSSYEQYF. CDR3 DNA: TGTGCCAGCAGTTCTGCTAGCGGGAGTTCCTACGAGCAGTACTTC. The full variable domain, with the rest looked up from reference TRBV7-9 and TRBJ2-7, is DTGVSQNPRHKITKRGQNVTFRCDPISEHNRLYWYRQTLGQGPEFLTYFQNEAQLEKSRLLSDRFSAERPKGSFSTLEIQRTEQGDSAMYLCASSSASGSSYEQYFGPGTRLTVT.

This chain links TRBV2 with TRBJ1-3; D gene ambiguous. The CDR3 length is 14 residues. Trimming stripped 3 bases from V and 2 bases from J, with 8 bases between. The germline V gene has CDR1 SNHLY and CDR2 FYNNEI. This CDR3 is CASSDQVTGNTIYF. CDR3 nucleotides: TGTGCCAGCAGTGATCAGGTTACTGGAAACACCATATATTTT.

DNA of the CDR3: TGTGCCAGTAGTCAGACCTTTAATGAAAAACTGTTTTTT. It translates to CASSQTFNEKLFF. The gene calls are TRBV19 and TRBJ1-4; D is unresolved. The V end lost 5 bases, the J end lost 4 bases, and 8 bases lay between the germline ends. This CDR3 has 13 residues. CDR1 is LNHDA and CDR2 is SQIVND in the germline V gene (reference sequence).

This clone came up a few times. The chain combines TRBV5-1 with TRBJ1-1, with D tentatively TRBD1 (5 bases). Germline V gives CDR1 SGHRS, CDR2 YFSETQ. This CDR3 spans 12 amino acids. V shed 0 bases and J shed 7 bases, with 7 bases lying between them. The DNA of the CDR3 is TGCGCCAGCAGCTTGGTAGACAGTGAAGCTTTCTTT. This gives the protein CASSLVDSEAFF.

V and J are TRBV28 and TRBJ1-1, with 7 bases fitting TRBD1. From germline, CDR1 is MDHEN and CDR2 SYDVKM. Trimming removed 7 bases from V and 1 base from J; junction bases left unmatched: 9. The CDR3 contains 15 residues. The CDR3 here is CASNLQGTKNTEAFF. The CDR3 DNA reads as TGTGCCAGCAACCTACAGGGGACGAAGAACACTGAAGCTTTCTTT.

The chain has TRBV9 and TRBJ1-2, with D perhaps TRBD1 (6 bases). From germline, CDR1 is SGDLS and CDR2 YYNGEE. V lost 6 bases and J 7 bases, leaving 16 bases between the germline ends. The CDR3 consists of 13 residues. The CDR3: CASNAPGAVGYTF. CDR3 sequence (DNA): TGTGCCAGCAACGCTCCGGGGGCGGTTGGCTACACCTTC. The full variable domain, its missing parts supplied by reference TRBV9 and TRBJ1-2, is DSGVTQTPKHLITATGQRVTLRCSPRSGDLSVYWYQQSLDQGLQFLIQYYNGEERAKGNILERFSAQQFPDLHSELNLSSLELGDSALYFCASNAPGAVGYTFGSGTRLTVV.